Described below is a single T cell receptor beta chain sequence and its context. The antigen is undetermined. Germline V gene lookup returns CDR1 DFQATT and CDR2 SNEGSKA (reference sequence). Trimming pared 6 bases from V and 2 bases from J, leaving 20 bases between. This CDR3 has 15 amino acids. TCRdb redid the calling of the 5' RACE reads with MiXCR, one entry per CDR3 protein. The sample shows roughly 250,000 distinct CDR3 sequences, around an eighth of them seen only once. The sample comes from a study of identical twins. Notes on the study in general: Invariant MAIT and iNKT cells are populations that could partly confound zero-insertion analyses.

This chain uses TRBV20-1 with TRBJ2-7, with TRBD1 as a possible D gene (6 bases). This sequence originates from a woman aged 18-29 years in good health. Source material: memory (CD45RO+) T cells sorted from blood. The CDR3 bases are TGCAGTGCGCCCGACAGGAGTCGGATAACCTACGAGCAGTACTTC. Its protein is CSAPDRSRITYEQYF.